Sequencing of this TCR beta chain was carried out in a study of blood T cell repertoires in COVID-19. TCRdb's table, derived via immunoSEQ multiplex PCR, lists solely in-frame clones and lacks some. The repertoire holds about 230,000 clones, 75% to 90% seen once, with approximately 2.6% in the top ten. The V and J ends lost 5 bases and 6 bases respectively, with 16 bases between them. Per germline, CDR1 GTSNPN and CDR2 SVGIG (reference sequence). This CDR3 has 13 amino acids. The chain links TRBV30 to TRBJ2-5, with D possibly matching TRBD2 (5 bases). Sequencing was performed on peripheral blood. The TCR comes from a woman aged 65 to 85 with active or convalescent COVID-19. The CDR3 loop reads CAWDFPAEKTQYF. In DNA form, the CDR3 reads TGTGCCTGGGACTTTCCAGCGGAAAAGACCCAGTACTTC.